The rows below give T cell receptor beta chains drawn from one sample of a study of neurological immune-mediated disorders. TCRdb ran MiXCR on the 5' RACE reads and lists one entry per CDR3 protein. The table includes some 28,000 distinct CDR3 sequences, roughly 6.7% detected once. The sequenced sample was PBMCs. All receptors derive from a woman aged 45 to 65 in good health. Both conserved end residues are part of each CDR3. D genes are given only for firm matches. Size is stated for part of the rows, as once, few or many counts, or as a class when the clone is expanded.

CDR3: CASSVGGQSNGYTF
DNA: TGCGCCAGCAGCGTGGGGGGACAGTCTAATGGCTACACCTTC
size: many
J: TRBJ1-2
D: TRBD1
V: TRBV5-1

CDR3: CASSHGPEQFF
DNA: TGTGCCAGCAGCCACGGGCCTGAGCAGTTCTTC
size: many
J: TRBJ2-1
D: -
V: TRBV6-2/TRBV6-3

CDR3: CASGTLGRGALMYEQYF
DNA: TGTGCCAGCGGTACTCTTGGGCGGGGGGCTCTTATGTACGAGCAGTACTTC
size: many
J: TRBJ2-7
D: TRBD2
V: TRBV28

CDR3: CASSPPGGARGDTQYF
DNA: TGTGCCAGCAGCCCTCCCGGGGGGGCGCGGGGAGATACGCAGTATTTT
size: many
J: TRBJ2-3
D: TRBD2
V: TRBV5-8

CDR3: CASSAPWTSGRSSYEQYF
DNA: TGTGCCAGCAGCGCGCCGTGGACTAGCGGGAGGAGCTCCTACGAGCAGTACTTC
size: many
J: TRBJ2-7
D: TRBD2
V: TRBV3-1

CDR3: CSARTPSRSYGYTF
DNA: TGCAGTGCTAGAACCCCCAGCAGGTCCTATGGCTACACCTTC
size: many
J: TRBJ1-2
D: -
V: TRBV20-1

CDR3: CATGGKRLSTDTQYF
DNA: TGTGCCACCGGGGGGAAGCGGTTAAGCACAGATACGCAGTATTTT
size: many
J: TRBJ2-3
D: -
V: TRBV24-1

CDR3: CASSGPGLERADTQYF
DNA: TGTGCCAGCAGTGGCCCGGGACTAGAGAGGGCAGATACGCAGTATTTT
size: many
J: TRBJ2-3
D: TRBD2
V: TRBV28

CDR3: CASSGLAAGSYNEQFF
DNA: TGTGCCAGTAGTGGGTTAGCGGCTGGCTCCTACAATGAGCAGTTCTTC
size: -
J: TRBJ2-1
D: -
V: TRBV19

CDR3: CASSLLVENSPLHF
DNA: TGTGCCAGCAGTTTATTGGTAGAGAACTCACCCCTCCACTTT
size: many
J: TRBJ1-6
D: -
V: TRBV27

CDR3: CASSPGTRSYEQYF
DNA: TGTGCCAGCAGCCCCGGGACTCGATCCTACGAGCAGTACTTC
size: once
J: TRBJ2-7
D: -
V: TRBV7-3

CDR3: CASSLASGETGELFF
DNA: TGCGCCAGCAGCTTGGCTAGCGGGGAGACCGGGGAGCTGTTTTTT
size: many
J: TRBJ2-2
D: TRBD2
V: TRBV5-1

CDR3: CASSQGLAGVYEQYF
DNA: TGCGCCAGCAGCCAAGGACTAGCGGGGGTCTACGAGCAGTACTTC
size: few
J: TRBJ2-7
D: TRBD2
V: TRBV4-3